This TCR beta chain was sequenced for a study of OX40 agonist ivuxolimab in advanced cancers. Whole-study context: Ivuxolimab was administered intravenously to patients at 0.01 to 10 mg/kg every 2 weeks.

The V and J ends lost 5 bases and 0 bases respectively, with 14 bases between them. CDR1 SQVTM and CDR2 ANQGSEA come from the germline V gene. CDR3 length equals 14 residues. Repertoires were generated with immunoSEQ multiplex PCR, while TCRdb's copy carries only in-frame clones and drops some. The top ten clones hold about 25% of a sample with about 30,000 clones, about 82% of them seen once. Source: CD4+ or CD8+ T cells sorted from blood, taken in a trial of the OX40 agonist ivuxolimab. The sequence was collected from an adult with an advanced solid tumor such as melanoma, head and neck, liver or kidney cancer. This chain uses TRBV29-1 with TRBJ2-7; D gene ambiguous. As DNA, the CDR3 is TGCAGCGTTCTCGGAACAGAGCACTCCTACGAGCAGTACTTC. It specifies CSVLGTEHSYEQYF.